The sample holds one count of the clone carrying this TCR beta chain. Its antigen is as yet unknown. The data originate from a study of blood T cells in healthy people across ages. Study results and limitations: Diversity was estimated from one million T cells, and these estimates were considered underestimates.

The CDR3 runs to 17 residues. Germline V CDR1 and CDR2: MNHEY, SMNVEV (reference sequence). Then a second PCR, running roughly 6 to 11 cycles, was carried out with a sample-barcoded 5' primer and a J-beta primer mix. MiXCR, applied by TCRdb to the 5' RACE reads, yields one record per CDR3 protein. The sample contains about 830,000 distinct CDR3 sequences, roughly 64% of which appear only once. Isolation recovered at least 7 million PBMCs from every sample. Specimen: blood. The chain recombines TRBV27 with TRBJ2-4; 9 nucleotides align to TRBD2. The end of the DNA fits TRBJ2-7 better, so the J call may be wrong. The receptor was derived from a man aged 30-40 years in good health. The CDR3 loop is CASSLVLAGGPGYEQYF. CDR3 nucleotide sequence: TGTGCCAGCAGTTTAGTTCTTGCGGGAGGGCCAGGGTACGAGCAGTACTTC.